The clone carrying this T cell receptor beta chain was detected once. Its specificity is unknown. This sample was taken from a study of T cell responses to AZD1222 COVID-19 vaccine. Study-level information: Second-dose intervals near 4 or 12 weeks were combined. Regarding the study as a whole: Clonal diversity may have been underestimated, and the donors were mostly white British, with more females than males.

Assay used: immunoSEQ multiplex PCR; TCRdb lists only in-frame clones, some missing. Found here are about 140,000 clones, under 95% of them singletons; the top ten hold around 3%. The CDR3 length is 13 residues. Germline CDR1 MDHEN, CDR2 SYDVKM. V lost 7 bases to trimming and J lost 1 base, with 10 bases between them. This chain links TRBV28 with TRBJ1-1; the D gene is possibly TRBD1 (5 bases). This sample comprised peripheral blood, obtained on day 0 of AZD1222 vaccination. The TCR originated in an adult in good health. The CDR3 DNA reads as TGTGCCAGCACGAAAACAGGGAACACTGAAGCTTTCTTT. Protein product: CASTKTGNTEAFF.